This is a list of T cell receptor beta chains from one sample in a study of T cells after yellow fever vaccination. MiXCR was run by TCRdb on the 5' RACE reads, yielding one entry per CDR3 protein. The sample has over 110,000 distinct CDR3 sequences, over 7% seen once; the top ten hold under 0.95%. Sequenced material: CD4+ T cells sorted from PBMCs, taken 5 days after the yellow fever booster vaccination. The source is a man in his thirties or forties who received the YFV17D yellow fever vaccine. Each CDR3 is given with its conserved first and last residue. Fields, in order: clone size, V gene, D gene, J gene, CDR3 protein, CDR3 DNA. A D gene is named only where the DNA matches it firmly. Clone size, where shown, is once, few, many, or a class for clones that have expanded.

-	TRBV20-1	TRBD2	TRBJ2-7	CSVPRLKRELSYEQYF	TGCAGTGTACCCCGCCTCAAGCGGGAGCTCTCCTACGAGCAGTACTTC
-	TRBV18	-	TRBJ1-6	CASSLGGILDSPLHF	TGTGCCAGCTCACTAGGGGGAATTCTAGATTCACCCCTCCACTTT
few	TRBV20-1	-	TRBJ2-4	CSGRGEARVQYF	TGCAGTGGGAGAGGGGAGGCTAGGGTTCAGTACTTC
many	TRBV5-1	TRBD1	TRBJ2-7	CASSLRSPGQGFDEQYF	TGCGCCAGCAGCTTACGATCCCCCGGACAGGGGTTCGACGAGCAGTACTTC
many	TRBV7-2	-	TRBJ2-2	CASSLASSPGELFF	TGTGCCAGCAGCTTAGCGAGTAGCCCCGGGGAGCTGTTTTTT
many	TRBV2	TRBD2	TRBJ2-1	CASSGTTYNEQFF	TGTGCCAGCTCCGGGACTACGTACAATGAGCAGTTCTTC
many	TRBV2	-	TRBJ2-7	CASRVFPGGNYEQYF	TGTGCCAGCAGGGTGTTCCCAGGGGGGAATTACGAGCAGTACTTC
many	TRBV5-1	-	TRBJ2-3	CASSSGFMSSTDTQYF	TGCGCCAGCAGCTCCGGATTCATGTCTAGCACAGATACGCAGTATTTT
many	TRBV6-5	-	TRBJ2-1	CASSYRLASYNEQFF	TGTGCCAGCAGTTACAGGCTAGCCTCCTACAATGAGCAGTTCTTC
few	TRBV2	-	TRBJ1-3	CASTETQYRNSGNTIYF	TGTGCCAGCACCGAGACCCAGTACAGAAACTCTGGAAACACCATATATTTT
many	TRBV5-4	TRBD2	TRBJ2-7	CASRPERAGVHEQYF	TGTGCCAGCAGGCCGGAGCGAGCGGGAGTACACGAGCAGTACTTC
few	TRBV5-1	-	TRBJ1-4	CASSPGGVPGGEKLFF	TGCGCCAGCAGCCCGGGGGGCGTCCCAGGCGGTGAAAAACTGTTTTTT
many	TRBV11-2	-	TRBJ2-2	CASSAQGGDATNTGELFF	TGTGCCAGCAGCGCACAGGGGGGGGACGCCACGAACACCGGGGAGCTGTTTTTT
many	TRBV7-2	-	TRBJ2-3	CASSRVGGTDTQYF	TGTGCCAGCAGCCGTGTGGGGGGCACAGATACGCAGTATTTT
-	TRBV5-1	-	TRBJ2-5	CASSLAGSEQETQYF	TGCGCCAGCAGCTTGGCCGGGTCAGAACAAGAGACCCAGTACTTC
few	TRBV7-2	-	TRBJ1-5	CASSLGPERSNQPQHF	TGTGCCAGCAGCTTAGGTCCTGAAAGAAGCAATCAGCCCCAGCATTTT
-	TRBV7-2	-	TRBJ2-7	CASSHGREQYF	TGTGCCAGCAGCCATGGCCGCGAGCAGTACTTC